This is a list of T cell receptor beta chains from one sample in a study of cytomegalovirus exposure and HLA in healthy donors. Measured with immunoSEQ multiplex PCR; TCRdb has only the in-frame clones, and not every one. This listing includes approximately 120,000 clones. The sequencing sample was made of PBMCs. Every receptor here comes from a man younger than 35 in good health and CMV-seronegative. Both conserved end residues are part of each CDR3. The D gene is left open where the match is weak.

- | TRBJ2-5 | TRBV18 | CASSPPGSIWTQYF | TGTGCCAGCTCACCTCCAGGGTCCATCTGGACCCAGTACTTC
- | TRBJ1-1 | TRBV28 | CASSLGLKHTEAFF | TGTGCCAGCAGCCTAGGACTGAAACACACTGAAGCTTTCTTT
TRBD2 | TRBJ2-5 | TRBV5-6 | CASSLLAGETQYF | TGTGCCAGCAGCTTGTTAGCGGGGGAGACCCAGTACTTC
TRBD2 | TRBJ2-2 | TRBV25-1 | CASSEWVSGRGGELFF | TGTGCCAGCAGTGAATGGGTTAGCGGGAGAGGAGGGGAGCTGTTTTTT
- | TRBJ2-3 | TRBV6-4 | CASSDYPVSTDTQYF | TGTGCCAGCAGTGACTATCCGGTCAGCACAGATACGCAGTATTTT
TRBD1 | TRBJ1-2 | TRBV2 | CASSAGQGDGYTF | TGTGCCAGCAGTGCAGGACAGGGGGATGGCTACACCTTC
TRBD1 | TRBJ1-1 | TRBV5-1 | CASSGAGTANTEAFF | TGCGCCAGCAGCGGGGCCGGGACAGCGAACACTGAAGCTTTCTTT
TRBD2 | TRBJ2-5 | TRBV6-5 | CASSYQRGEQETQYF | TGTGCCAGCAGTTACCAGCGGGGGGAACAAGAGACCCAGTACTTC
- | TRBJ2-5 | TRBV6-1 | CASGLNGPETQYF | TGTGCCAGCGGACTTAATGGGCCGGAGACCCAGTACTTC
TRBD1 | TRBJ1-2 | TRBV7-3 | CASSFGTDDGYTF | TGTGCCAGCAGCTTTGGGACAGACGATGGCTACACCTTC
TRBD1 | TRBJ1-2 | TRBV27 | CASSLDREDLYGYTF | TGTGCCAGCAGTCTGGACAGGGAGGACCTCTATGGCTACACCTTC
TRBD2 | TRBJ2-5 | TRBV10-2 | CASSESGARRGRPQETQYF | TGCGCCAGCAGTGAGTCCGGAGCGAGGCGCGGGAGACCACAAGAGACCCAGTACTTC
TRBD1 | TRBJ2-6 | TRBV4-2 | CASSQDLRGGANVLTF | TGTGCCAGCAGCCAAGATCTCAGGGGGGGGGCCAACGTCCTGACTTTC
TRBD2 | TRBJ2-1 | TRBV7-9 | CASTSASARGGRNEQFF | TGTGCCAGCACCTCTGCGTCCGCTCGGGGGGGCAGGAATGAGCAGTTCTTC
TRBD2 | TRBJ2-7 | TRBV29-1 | CSGEIAGGYGEQYF | TGCAGCGGGGAGATAGCGGGAGGGTATGGAGAGCAGTACTTC
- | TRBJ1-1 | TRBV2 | CASRSTLMNTEAFF | TGTGCCAGCAGAAGCACCTTAATGAACACTGAAGCTTTCTTT
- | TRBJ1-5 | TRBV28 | CASSFRGFRYQPQHF | TGTGCCAGCAGTTTCCGGGGGTTCCGCTATCAGCCCCAGCATTTT
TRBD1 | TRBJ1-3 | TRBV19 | CASRLTGESGNTIYF | TGTGCCAGTAGGCTGACAGGGGAGTCTGGAAACACCATATATTTT
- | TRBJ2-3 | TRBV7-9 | CASSWSEYTDTQYF | TGTGCCAGCAGCTGGAGCGAATACACAGATACGCAGTATTTT
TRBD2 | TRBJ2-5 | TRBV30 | CAWSVGGGETQYF | TGTGCCTGGAGTGTCGGGGGGGGAGAGACCCAGTACTTC
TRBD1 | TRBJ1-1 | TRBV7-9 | CASSLTRQGAVEAFF | TGTGCCAGCAGTCTGACCCGACAGGGGGCTGTTGAAGCTTTCTTT
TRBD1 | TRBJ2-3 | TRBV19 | CASSETGATDTQYF | TGTGCCAGTAGTGAGACAGGGGCAACAGATACGCAGTATTTT
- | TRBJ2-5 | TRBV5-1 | CASSPGSQETQYF | TGCGCCAGCAGCCCCGGGTCACAAGAGACCCAGTACTTC
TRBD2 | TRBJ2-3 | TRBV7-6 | CASSLGDYLNTDTQYF | TGTGCCAGCAGCTTAGGGGACTACCTAAACACAGATACGCAGTATTTT
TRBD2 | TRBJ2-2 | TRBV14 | CASSSGLAGNTGELFF | TGTGCCAGCAGTTCGGGACTAGCGGGAAACACCGGGGAGCTGTTTTTT
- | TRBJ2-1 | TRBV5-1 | CASSGSGRQFF | TGCGCCAGCAGCGGTTCCGGGAGGCAGTTCTTC
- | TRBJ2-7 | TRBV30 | CAWTLQGSSYEQYF | TGTGCCTGGACCCTGCAGGGGTCTTCCTACGAGCAGTACTTC
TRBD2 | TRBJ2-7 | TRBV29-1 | CSVRRGLAADYEQYF | TGCAGCGTTCGGAGGGGACTAGCGGCAGACTACGAGCAGTACTTC
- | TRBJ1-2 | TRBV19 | CASCPDWYREGYTF | TGTGCCAGTTGTCCGGACTGGTATCGCGAAGGCTACACCTTC
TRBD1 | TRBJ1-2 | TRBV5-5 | CASSPSDRVGGYTF | TGTGCCAGCAGCCCTTCGGACAGGGTCGGGGGCTACACCTTC
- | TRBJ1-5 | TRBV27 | CASSFRRGGNQPQHF | TGTGCCAGCAGTTTTAGGCGGGGGGGGAATCAGCCCCAGCATTTT
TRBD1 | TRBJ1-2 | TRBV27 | CASRPGGNSNYGYTF | TGTGCCAGCAGACCAGGGGGTAATTCTAACTATGGCTACACCTTC
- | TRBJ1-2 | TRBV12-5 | CASGWTVDGYTF | TGTGCTAGTGGTTGGACAGTGGACGGCTACACCTTC
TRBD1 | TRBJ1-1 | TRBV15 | CATRTGTAFRWNTEAFF | TGTGCCACCAGAACCGGGACAGCGTTCAGGTGGAACACTGAAGCTTTCTTT
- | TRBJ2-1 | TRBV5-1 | CASSQDGETYNEQFF | TGCGCCAGCAGCCAGGACGGGGAAACCTACAATGAGCAGTTCTTC
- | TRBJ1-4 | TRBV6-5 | CASSVTGRHEKLFF | TGTGCCAGCAGCGTCACAGGGCGGCATGAAAAACTGTTTTTT
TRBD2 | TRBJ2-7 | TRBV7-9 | CASSPREKGRTSAFYEQYF | TGTGCCAGCAGCCCACGGGAAAAGGGCAGGACTAGCGCCTTCTACGAGCAGTACTTC
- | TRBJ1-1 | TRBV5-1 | CASSFTISAGTRPEAFF | TGCGCCAGCAGCTTCACGATTTCCGCCGGGACACGACCTGAAGCTTTCTTT
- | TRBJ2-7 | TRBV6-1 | CASSEGGSGEQYF | TGTGCCAGCAGTGAAGGGGGCTCTGGCGAGCAGTACTTC
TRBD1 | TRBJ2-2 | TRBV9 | CASGGFRGHTGELFF | TGTGCCAGCGGAGGATTTAGGGGGCACACCGGGGAGCTGTTTTTT
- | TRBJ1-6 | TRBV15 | CATGQDALNSPLHF | TGTGCCACCGGTCAGGATGCGTTAAATTCACCCCTCCACTTT
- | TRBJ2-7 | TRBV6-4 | CASSAASGTRADEQYF | TGTGCCAGCAGTGCCGCTTCCGGGACACGGGCGGACGAGCAGTACTTC
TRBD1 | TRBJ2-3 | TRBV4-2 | CASSQEPGQGMADTQYF | TGTGCCAGCAGCCAGGAGCCGGGACAGGGAATGGCAGATACGCAGTATTTT
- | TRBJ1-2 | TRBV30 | CAWSTFLGLTNLGYGYTF | TGTGCCTGGAGTACCTTTCTCGGACTGACGAACCTTGGATATGGCTACACCTTC
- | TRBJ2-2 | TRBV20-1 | CSVRNTGELFF | TGCAGTGTCAGAAACACCGGGGAGCTGTTTTTT
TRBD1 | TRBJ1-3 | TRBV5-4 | CASSYRDRGSGGNTIYF | TGTGCCAGCAGCTACCGGGACAGGGGGTCGGGCGGAAACACCATATATTTT
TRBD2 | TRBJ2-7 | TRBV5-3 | CARSPGGADVMNEQYF | TGTGCCAGAAGCCCGGGGGGGGCGGATGTGATGAACGAGCAGTACTTC
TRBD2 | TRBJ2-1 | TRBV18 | CASSTKAGGGFNEQFF | TGTGCCAGCTCAACCAAAGCGGGAGGAGGTTTCAATGAGCAGTTCTTC